This T cell receptor beta chain was obtained from a study of T cell therapy after organ transplantation. This clone showed up just a few times. Its specificity is unknown. Regarding time point: 20-29 weeks after completion of therapy. The V end lost 5 bases, the J end lost 2 bases, and 10 bases lay between the germline ends. The CDR3 runs to 14 residues. Germline CDR1 reads MNHEY; CDR2 reads SVGAGI. Sequencing was performed with immunoSEQ multiplex PCR; in TCRdb, only in-frame clones are kept and a portion is missing. The sample includes 20,000 to 25,000 clones, 84% of them seen just once. The clonotype comes from a human patient who had received a solid organ transplant and had CMV disease. Some T cells may be supplied by the graft donor. This chain connects TRBV6-5 to TRBJ2-1, with D perhaps TRBD1 or TRBD2 (5 bases each). Source: CD8+ T cells from blood, taken after autologous CMV-specific T cell therapy. The CDR3 DNA is TGTGCCAGCAGTCGGGACGGAGCCTACAATGAGCAGTTCTTC. This codes for CASSRDGAYNEQFF.